One sample yielded the 14 T cell receptor beta chains listed below, sequenced in a study of blood T cell repertoires in COVID-19. Repertoires were generated with immunoSEQ multiplex PCR, while TCRdb's copy carries only in-frame clones and drops some. In the table there are approximately 160,000 clones, more than 80% of which are singletons. Sequencing was carried out using peripheral blood. The receptors come from a woman aged 55 to 70 with COVID-19, enrolled during active disease.

This rearrangement joins TRBV12-3 or TRBV12-4 to TRBJ2-7; 7 nucleotides align to TRBD1. Trimming cost V 3 bases and J 3 bases; bases outside gene matches: 2. The CDR3 consists of 13 residues. The CDR3 DNA sequence: TGTGCCAGCAGTTTCAGGACAGGCTACGAGCAGTACTTC. Translation gives CASSFRTGYEQYF.

The rearrangement uses TRBV6-5 and TRBJ2-1, with TRBD1 matching 7 bases. CDR3 length equals 15 residues. Unmatched junction bases numbered 8, after V lost 5 bases and J lost 4 bases. Germline loops: CDR1 MNHEY, CDR2 SVGAGI. The CDR3: CASSHRGRGYNEQFF. The CDR3 nucleotides are TGTGCCAGCAGTCACAGGGGTCGGGGATACAATGAGCAGTTCTTC.

This clone was found a few times. The rearrangement uses TRBV5-4 and TRBJ1-1; 8 bases match TRBD1. Trimming at V came to 2 bases and at J to 10 bases, leaving 13 bases not matched to a gene. CDR3 length: 15 residues. Germline V gene lookup returns CDR1 SGHNT and CDR2 YYREEE (reference sequence). CDR3 amino acids: CASSFSRGQGRGAFF. Written as DNA, the CDR3 is TGTGCCAGCAGCTTCTCGCGTGGACAGGGTAGGGGAGCTTTCTTT.

DNA of the CDR3: TGTGCCAGCAGTTACTTTGGCAGGGGAGATGGCTACACCTTC. Translation gives CASSYFGRGDGYTF. J is TRBJ1-2 and V is TRBV6-5; D possibly corresponds to TRBD1 (6 bases). CDR1 is MNHEY, CDR2 SVGAGI, per germline. The CDR3 has 14 amino acids. Trimming took off 1 base at V and 6 bases at J, with 12 bases between the two ends.

The chain links TRBV19 to TRBJ2-1; D call uncertain. Germline V gene lookup returns CDR1 LNHDA and CDR2 SQIVND (reference sequence). This CDR3 region has 14 residues. V gave up 10 bases and J gave up 4 bases, with 17 bases separating them. The CDR3 DNA reads TGTGCCACCGAGCCAGGCTCTTCTTACAATGAGCAGTTCTTC. It codes for CATEPGSSYNEQFF.

The chain has TRBV24-1 and TRBJ2-1; D unresolved. CDR1 is KGHDR, CDR2 SFDVKD, per germline. Deletions cut 2 bases from V and 9 bases from J, with 10 bases between. CDR3 length equals 13 residues. The DNA of the CDR3 is TGTGCCACCAGTGATTCCGCTAGGCGTGAGCAGTTCTTC. Amino acids: CATSDSARREQFF.

This sequence joins TRBV5-4 and TRBJ1-2; 7 nucleotides match TRBD1. The CDR3 has 13 residues. The V and J ends lost 0 bases and 8 bases, in that order; junction bases with no gene match: 4. The germline V gene has CDR1 SGHNT and CDR2 YYREEE (reference sequence). The CDR3 DNA is TGTGCCAGCAGCTTGGACAGGGGATGGGGCTACACCTTC. Amino acids: CASSLDRGWGYTF.

The chain couples TRBV19 to TRBJ1-2, with 8 bases identical to TRBD1. The J segment lost 8 bases and the V segment lost 8 bases, leaving 13 bases of the junction unmatched. CDR3 length equals 14 residues. Germline V lookup: CDR1 LNHDA, CDR2 SQIVND (reference sequence). CDR3: CASQSGLDRGGYTF. CDR3 nucleotide sequence: TGTGCCAGTCAATCCGGGCTAGACAGGGGAGGCTACACCTTC.

This clone has a single count. The chain has TRBV27 and TRBJ2-1, with 9 bases matching TRBD2. Trimming removed 4 bases from V and 10 bases from J; junction bases left unmatched: 5. CDR3 length: 13 residues. In germline, CDR1 is MNHEY, CDR2 SMNVEV (reference sequence). CDR3 DNA sequence: TGTGCCAGCAGTTCGACGCGGGGGGGGGAGCAGTTCTTC. Amino acid sequence: CASSSTRGGEQFF.

This clone was detected only once. V usage is TRBV6-5 and J usage is TRBJ1-1; D is unclear. There are 11 residues in the CDR3. Trimming stripped 7 bases from V and 2 bases from J, with 5 bases between. Germline lookup yields CDR1 MNHEY and CDR2 SVGAGI. The CDR3, as DNA: TGTGCCAGCACTCCCAACACTGAAGCTTTCTTT. Protein product: CASTPNTEAFF.

The CDR3 sequence is CASSPQTGELFF. The CDR3 bases are TGTGCCAGCAGCCCCCAGACCGGGGAGCTGTTTTTT. The rearrangement links TRBV4-2 to TRBJ2-2, with D unclear. The CDR3 is made up of 12 amino acids. With 4 bases removed from V and 5 bases from J, the gap between germline ends came to 5 bases. Germline loops: CDR1 LGHNA, CDR2 YNFKEQ.

The chain links TRBV19 to TRBJ2-2; 10 bases map to TRBD1. After removal of 10 bases from V and 4 bases from J, the junction contained 12 bases not matched to a gene. Germline loops: CDR1 LNHDA, CDR2 SQIVND (reference sequence). The CDR3 consists of 16 residues. CDR3: CATRTDRGRGTGELFF. Here the CDR3 DNA reads TGTGCCACCCGAACCGACAGGGGGCGCGGCACCGGGGAGCTGTTTTTT. Variable domain in full (rest from reference TRBV19 and TRBJ2-2): DGGITQSPKYLFRKEGQNVTLSCEQNLNHDAMYWYRQDPGQGLRLIYYSQIVNDFQKGDIAEGYSVSREKKESFPLTVTSAQKNPTAFYLCATRTDRGRGTGELFFGEGSRLTVL.

The rearrangement links TRBV27 to TRBJ2-3; TRBD2 might be the D (6 bases). V was cut by 5 bases and J by 4 bases, with 13 bases left in between. CDR1 and CDR2 from the germline V gene are MNHEY and SMNVEV (reference sequence). The CDR3 extends over 14 amino acids. CDR3 amino acids: CASSPRDSADTQYF. As DNA, the CDR3 is TGTGCCAGCAGTCCCAGGGACTCCGCAGATACGCAGTATTTT.

The chain links TRBV6-1 to TRBJ2-7, with TRBD2 matching over 7 bases. Germline V gene lookup returns CDR1 MNHNS and CDR2 SASEGT. Unmatched junction bases numbered 16, after V lost 4 bases and J lost 1 base. This CDR3 has 18 amino acids. The CDR3 spells CASSGQTVSPGRSYEQYF. CDR3 bases: TGTGCCAGCAGTGGCCAGACAGTATCCCCCGGGAGGTCCTACGAGCAGTACTTC.